Listed below are T cell receptor beta chains from one sample, sequenced in a study of blood T cell repertoires in COVID-19. The assay was immunoSEQ multiplex PCR, and TCRdb's table has in-frame clones only and misses some. The sample lists approximately 100,000 clones, 80% to 95% occurring once. The material sequenced was peripheral blood. The receptor source for this set is a man between 65 and 85 years old with acute or convalescent COVID-19. Both conserved end residues are part of each CDR3. D genes are given only for firm matches. Not every row has a clone size; where given, it reads once, few, many or a size class.

d_gene	abundance	v_gene	j_gene	CDR3nt	CDR3aa
-	-	TRBV4-1	TRBJ1-6	TGCGCCAGCAGCCAGGGGACTTATAATTCACCCCTCCACTTT	CASSQGTYNSPLHF
-	-	TRBV5-8	TRBJ2-7	TGTGCCAGCAGCTTGTTGAGGGTTGAGCAGTACTTC	CASSLLRVEQYF
TRBD2	-	TRBV7-2	TRBJ2-3	TGTGCCAGCAGCATGGGACTAGCGCGCACAGATACGCAGTATTTT	CASSMGLARTDTQYF
TRBD1	once	TRBV15	TRBJ2-7	TGTGCCACCAGCAGAGTTTCCGACAGGGACGAGCAGTACTTC	CATSRVSDRDEQYF
-	-	TRBV29-1	TRBJ2-1	TGCAGCGTTCTACAGGCGTCGAGCCTTAGCTCCTACAATGAGCAGTTCTTC	CSVLQASSLSSYNEQFF
-	-	TRBV5-4	TRBJ1-2	TGTGCCAGCAGCTTGCCCAGGTCAAGACGAGGCTACACCTTC	CASSLPRSRRGYTF
TRBD2	-	TRBV6-5	TRBJ2-7	TGTGCCAGCACCCCGGGACTAGGCTACGAGCAGTACTTC	CASTPGLGYEQYF
-	-	TRBV27	TRBJ2-3	TGTGCCAGCAGTCTACAGGGTGCGCAGTATTTT	CASSLQGAQYF
TRBD1	-	TRBV13	TRBJ2-3	TGTGCCAGCAGCTTAGCCCGGACAGGGGGAGACACAGATACGCAGTATTTT	CASSLARTGGDTDTQYF
TRBD1	-	TRBV11-2	TRBJ2-7	TGTGCCAGCAGCCCCGGACAGGGTCCCGGGCAGTACTTC	CASSPGQGPGQYF
-	-	TRBV29-1	TRBJ1-5	TGCAGCGTTCGCGGGGATAGCAATCAGCCCCAGCATTTT	CSVRGDSNQPQHF
TRBD1	-	TRBV27	TRBJ1-2	TGTGCCAGCAAACGGGGGACAGGGGCCCTCTATGGCTACACCTTC	CASKRGTGALYGYTF